This paragraph reports one T cell receptor beta chain. Attached unique molecular identifiers marked individual cDNA molecules. TCRdb reprocessed the 5' RACE reads with MiXCR, giving one entry per CDR3 protein. This sample has roughly 40,000 distinct CDR3 sequences, with less than 8.5% found just once. The sample belongs to a study of early T cells in non-severe SARS-CoV-2 infection. Overall study context: Sequencing of unsorted whole blood was done on bulk RNA, leaving chains unpaired.

Germline trimming cut 4 bases from V and 3 bases from J; bases unmatched to any gene: 12. The CDR3 totals 18 residues. The germline V gene encodes CDR1 SGHTA and CDR2 FQGNSA. The chain recombines TRBV7-2 with TRBJ2-3; 11 bases fit TRBD2. This receptor was identified in an adult who was a healthcare worker with PCR-confirmed SARS-CoV-2 infection or an uninfected control (not recorded which). What was sequenced was whole blood. The CDR3 region has the DNA TGTGCCAGCAGCTCCCCTAGTCATAGCGGGGGGGTTACAGATACGCAGTATTTT. It codes for CASSSPSHSGGVTDTQYF.